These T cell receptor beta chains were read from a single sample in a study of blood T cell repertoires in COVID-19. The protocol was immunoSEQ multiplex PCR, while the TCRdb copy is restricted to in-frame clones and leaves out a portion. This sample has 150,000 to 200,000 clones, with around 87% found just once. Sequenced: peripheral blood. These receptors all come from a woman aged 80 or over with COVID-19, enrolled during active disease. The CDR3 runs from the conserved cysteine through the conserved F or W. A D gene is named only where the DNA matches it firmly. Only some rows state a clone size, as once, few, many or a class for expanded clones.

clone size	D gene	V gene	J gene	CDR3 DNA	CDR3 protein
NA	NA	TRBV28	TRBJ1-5	TGTGCCAGCAGGCAGGGCACCAATCAGCCCCAGCATTTT	CASRQGTNQPQHF
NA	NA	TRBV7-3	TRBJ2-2	TGTGCCAGCAGCTTAACTCTAACCGGGGAGCTGTTTTTT	CASSLTLTGELFF
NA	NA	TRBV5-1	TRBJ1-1	TGCGCCAGCAGCTTGGGAGGAAGAGGGAGCACTGAAGCTTTCTTT	CASSLGGRGSTEAFF
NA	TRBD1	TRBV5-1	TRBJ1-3	TGCGCCAGCAGCCCCTCCGGGACAGGGTTAAGTGGAAACACCATATATTTT	CASSPSGTGLSGNTIYF
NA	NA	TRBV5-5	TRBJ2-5	TGTGCCAGCAGCTTGTCCCCAAGTACGGGCCAAGAGACCCAGTACTTC	CASSLSPSTGQETQYF
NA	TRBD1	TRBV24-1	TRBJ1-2	TGTGCCACCAGCGAGCAGGGGGCCAGTGGCTACACCTTC	CATSEQGASGYTF
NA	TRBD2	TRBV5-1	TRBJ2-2	TGCGCCAGCAGCTTGCGAACTAGCGGGAACACCGGGGAGCTGTTTTTT	CASSLRTSGNTGELFF
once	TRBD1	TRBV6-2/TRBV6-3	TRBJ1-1	TGTGCCAGCAGTTACTCGCAGGGGGCGGAGACTGAAGCTTTCTTT	CASSYSQGAETEAFF
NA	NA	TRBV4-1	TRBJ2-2	TGCGCCAGCAGCCGGCACCCGGACAGCTCTTACACCGGGGAGCTGTTTTTT	CASSRHPDSSYTGELFF
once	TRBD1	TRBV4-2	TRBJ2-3	TGTGCCAGCAGCCAAGCCGACAGGGTAGAAGATACGCAGTATTTT	CASSQADRVEDTQYF
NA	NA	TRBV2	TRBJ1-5	TGTGCCAGCAGTGAAATTCGGGGGGGACATCAGCCCCAGCATTTT	CASSEIRGGHQPQHF
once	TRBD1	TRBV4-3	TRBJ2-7	TGCGCCAGCAGCAAGGGACAGCCAGAGGACGAGCAGTACTTC	CASSKGQPEDEQYF
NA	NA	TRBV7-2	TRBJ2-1	TGTGCCAGCAGCTTATCAGGGTTGAATGAGCAGTTCTTC	CASSLSGLNEQFF
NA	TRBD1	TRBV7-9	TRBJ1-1	TGTGCCAGCAGTCCCCCCCCAGGGGGAAACACTGAAGCTTTCTTT	CASSPPPGGNTEAFF
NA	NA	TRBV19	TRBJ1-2	TGTGCCAGTATTGGCAGGGCGGCCGGCTACACCTTC	CASIGRAAGYTF
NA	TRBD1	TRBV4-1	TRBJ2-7	TGCGCCAGCAGCACGGGACAGGGAGACTACGAGCAGTACTTC	CASSTGQGDYEQYF
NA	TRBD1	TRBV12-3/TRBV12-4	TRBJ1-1	TGTGCCAGCAGTGGACAGGTCCTGATTTCGGCTTTCTTT	CASSGQVLISAFF
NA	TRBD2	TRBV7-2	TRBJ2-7	TGTGCCAGCAGCCCAAGTCTAGCGGTCACCTACGAGCAGTACTTC	CASSPSLAVTYEQYF
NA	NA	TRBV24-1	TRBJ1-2	TGTGCCACCAGTGAGGACGGGGGTAACTATGGCTACACCTTC	CATSEDGGNYGYTF
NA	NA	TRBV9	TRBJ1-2	TGTGCCAGCAGCGTAGGACCAGCGGATAACTATGGCTACACCTTC	CASSVGPADNYGYTF
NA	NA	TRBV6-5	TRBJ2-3	TGTGCCAGCAGTTACTCGAGAGATACGCAGTATTTT	CASSYSRDTQYF
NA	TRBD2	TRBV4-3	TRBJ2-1	TGCGCCAGCAGCCAAGATCTGGGGACTAGCGGGGTAAATGAGCAGTTCTTC	CASSQDLGTSGVNEQFF
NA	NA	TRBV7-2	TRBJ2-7	TGTGCCAGCAGCTCACGGCACGGGACAACCTACGAGCAGTACTTC	CASSSRHGTTYEQYF
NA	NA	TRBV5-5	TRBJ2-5	TGTGCCAGCAGCCGCGGACTGGAAGAGACCCAGTACTTC	CASSRGLEETQYF